The present T cell receptor (beta chain) was sequenced within a study of blood T cell repertoires in COVID-19. Individuals drawn from 24 US areas were roughly 18 to 89 years old. The V gene's germline CDR1 is SGHAT and CDR2 FQNNGV. This CDR3 has 16 residues. J lost 5 bases, V lost 3 bases, and 7 bases had no gene match. The authors' processing: For nucleated cells, counts were estimated from reference gene primer amplification. TCRdb keeps only in-frame clones here, not all; method: immunoSEQ multiplex PCR. V and J calls and clone size are copied from that table; D and trimming were computed from the DNA. The sample shows a few hundred thousand clones, roughly 87% of them seen only once.

This sequence joins TRBV11-2 and TRBJ2-5; 12 bases match TRBD2. Sequenced input: PBMCs or T cells enriched from blood (not recorded which). The sequence was collected from a woman in her twenties or thirties who had recovered from COVID-19. CDR3 amino acids: CASSFWELAGGETQYF. CDR3 DNA: TGTGCCAGCAGCTTTTGGGAACTAGCGGGGGGCGAGACCCAGTACTTC.